This T cell receptor beta chain was recorded in a study of OX40 agonist ivuxolimab in advanced cancers. Study-level information: Participants averaged about 66 years of age (range roughly 23 to 80) and were around 80% male. Partial responses were recorded for three patients, including one with hepatocellular carcinoma and two with cutaneous melanoma. Study findings and constraints: Expanded clones belonging to CD8+ T cells outnumbered, on average, those of CD4+.

Note on this clone: Its target is unknown.

Germline V CDR1 and CDR2: SGHRS, YFSETQ. Trimming removed 4 bases at V and 2 bases at J, with 9 bases between. The CDR3 is 14 amino acids. Only in-frame clones appear in the TCRdb table, and some are missing; sequencing was by immunoSEQ multiplex PCR. The repertoire holds tens of thousands of clones, with around 94% as singletons. Sequences were derived from CD4+ or CD8+ T cells sorted from blood, sampled in a trial of the OX40 agonist ivuxolimab. J is TRBJ2-2 and V is TRBV5-1, with D perhaps matching TRBD1 (5 bases). This clonotype was obtained from an adult with an advanced solid tumor such as melanoma, head and neck, liver or kidney cancer. The CDR3 sequence: CASSEDTNTGELFF. CDR3 sequence (DNA): TGCGCCAGCAGCGAGGACACAAACACCGGGGAGCTGTTTTTT.